The rows below give T cell receptor beta chains drawn from one sample of a study of graft-versus-host responses after intestinal transplantation. No antigen has been identified for these receptors. Clones were sequenced by immunoSEQ multiplex PCR, and TCRdb holds only the in-frame ones, with some missing. The repertoire has approximately 100,000 clones, about 90% of them found once; the top ten carry around 0.1%. Sequenced here: unstimulated CD4+ T cells sorted from spleen or lymph node cells, sampled before intestinal transplant. The receptors stem from a human donor who received an intestinal transplant. The CDR3 runs from the conserved cysteine through the conserved F or W.

TRBV5-1 | CASQSIGGAEAFF
TRBV7-8 | CASSTTPDSYNEQFF
TRBV9 | CASSPRVAGGPGNEQFF
TRBV5-5 | CASSLGGTGGNEKLFF
TRBV7-8 | CASSPRLSTDTQYF
TRBV6-5 | CASTDRNNYGYTF
TRBV11-1 | CASSLSEGQEKLFF
TRBV5-6 | CASSFGTSGGRETQYF
TRBV7-9 | CASSPRSGSAEAFF
TRBV10-3 | CAISGTDYEQYF
TRBV5-1 | CASSPRGTGFYGELFF
TRBV13 | CASSSMGGSYEQYF
TRBV18 | CASSRRDSNEQFF
TRBV5-1 | CASSLVAGDFGELFF
TRBV29-1 | CSVNEANTEAFF
TRBV18 | CASSPTEGGSGYTF
TRBV11-2 | CASSLVQGGTEAFF
TRBV7-6 | CASSLGPYQPQHF
TRBV5-1 | CASSLAAGTFPGAFF
TRBV27 | CASSLSGGAWETQYF
TRBV5-1 | CASSLGVVGVEQYF
TRBV27 | CASREGLAAYEQYF
TRBV9 | CASSPWLAGNTGELFF
TRBV7-3 | CASSARGAGGPGGTDTQYF
TRBV2 | CASSEGTIALHF
TRBV5-1 | CASIAQLNTGELFF
TRBV6-5 | CASRTGTIVAEQYF
TRBV11-2 | CASSLRTSGGRSTGELFF
TRBV7-2 | CASSQLETQYF
TRBV27 | CASSLASVSTEAFF
TRBV19 | CASRPGHSGNTIYF
TRBV19 | CASSIGGSTAFF
TRBV4-1 | CASSQARGGLGEKLFF
TRBV5-5 | CASSLDPGGNTEAFF
TRBV28 | CASDRGGGVEETQYF
TRBV5-6 | CASSFSGGPVNQETQYF
TRBV7-8 | CASSFIDTQYF
TRBV19 | CASSRPQGDQPQHF
TRBV4-1 | CASSQDETGQTGELFF
TRBV7-9 | CASSLAGGSGNTIYF
TRBV27 | CASSLYPGERNTEAFF
TRBV19 | CASSPQGSGGGAGANVLTF
TRBV25-1 | CASSDPSSYNSPLHF